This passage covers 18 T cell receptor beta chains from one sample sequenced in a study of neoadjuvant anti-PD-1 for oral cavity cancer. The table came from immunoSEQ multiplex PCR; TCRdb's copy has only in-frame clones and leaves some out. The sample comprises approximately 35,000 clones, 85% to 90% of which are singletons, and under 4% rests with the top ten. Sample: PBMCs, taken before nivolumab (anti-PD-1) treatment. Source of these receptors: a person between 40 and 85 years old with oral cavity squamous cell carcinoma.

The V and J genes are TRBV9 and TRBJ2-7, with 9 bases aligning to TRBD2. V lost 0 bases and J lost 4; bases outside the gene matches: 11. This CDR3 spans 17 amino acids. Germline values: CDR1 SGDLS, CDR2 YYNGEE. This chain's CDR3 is CASSVEAGGPFAYEQYF. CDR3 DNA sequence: TGTGCCAGCAGCGTAGAGGCGGGGGGGCCTTTTGCTTACGAGCAGTACTTC.

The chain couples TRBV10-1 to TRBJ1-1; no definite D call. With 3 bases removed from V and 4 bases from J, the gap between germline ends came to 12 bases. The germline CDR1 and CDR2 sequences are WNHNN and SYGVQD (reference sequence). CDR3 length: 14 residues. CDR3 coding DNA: TGCGCCAGCAGTGACTACGGGATCGGCACTGAAGCTTTCTTT. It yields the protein CASSDYGIGTEAFF.

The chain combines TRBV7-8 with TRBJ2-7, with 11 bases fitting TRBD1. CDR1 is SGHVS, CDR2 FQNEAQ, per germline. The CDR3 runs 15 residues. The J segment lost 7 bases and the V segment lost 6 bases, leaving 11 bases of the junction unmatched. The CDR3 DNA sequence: TGTGCCAGCAGACCTAGGACAGGGGGCTTCAGTGAGCAGTACTTC. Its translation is CASRPRTGGFSEQYF.

The CDR3 loop is CASSSAGTGGYGYTF. The CDR3 DNA is TGTGCCAGCAGCTCGGCCGGGACAGGGGGCTATGGCTACACCTTC. This chain connects TRBV7-9 to TRBJ1-2; 11 nucleotides line up with TRBD1. Germline V gene data show CDR1 as SEHNR and CDR2 as FQNEAQ (reference sequence). V was pared by 4 bases and J by 4 bases, with 5 bases of the junction left unmatched. CDR3 length: 15 residues.

CDR3 nucleotides: TGTGCCAGCAGTGGCCGGGACAGGTTCACAGATACGCAGTATTTT. Translated, it gives CASSGRDRFTDTQYF. The rearrangement uses TRBV2 and TRBJ2-3; 8 bases match TRBD1. CDR3 length: 15 amino acids. V shed 4 bases, J shed 2 bases, and the junction held 5 bases outside the gene matches. Per germline, CDR1 SNHLY and CDR2 FYNNEI.

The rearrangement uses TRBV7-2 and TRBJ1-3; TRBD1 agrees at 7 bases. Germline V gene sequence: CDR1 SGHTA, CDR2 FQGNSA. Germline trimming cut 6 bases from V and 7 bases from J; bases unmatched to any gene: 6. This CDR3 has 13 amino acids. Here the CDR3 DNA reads TGTGCCAGCAGGTTGACAGGGCAGAACACCATATATTTT. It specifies CASRLTGQNTIYF. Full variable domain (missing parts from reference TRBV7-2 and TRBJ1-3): GAGVSQSPSNKVTEKGKDVELRCDPISGHTALYWYRQSLGQGLEFLIYFQGNSAPDKSGLPSDRFSAERTGGSVSTLTIQRTQQEDSAVYLCASRLTGQNTIYFGEGSWLTVV.

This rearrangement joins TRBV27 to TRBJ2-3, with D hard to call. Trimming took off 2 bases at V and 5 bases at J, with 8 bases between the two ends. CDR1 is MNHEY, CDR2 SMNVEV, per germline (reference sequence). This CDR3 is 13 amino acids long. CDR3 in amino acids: CASSLGGLDTQYF. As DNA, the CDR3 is TGTGCCAGCAGTTTAGGTGGGTTAGATACGCAGTATTTT.

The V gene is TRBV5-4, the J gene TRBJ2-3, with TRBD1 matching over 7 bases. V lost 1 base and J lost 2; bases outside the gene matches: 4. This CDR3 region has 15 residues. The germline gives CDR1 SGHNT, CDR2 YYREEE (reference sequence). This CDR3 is CASSLYRGPTDTQYF. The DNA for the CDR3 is TGTGCCAGCAGCTTGTACAGGGGACCCACAGATACGCAGTATTTT.

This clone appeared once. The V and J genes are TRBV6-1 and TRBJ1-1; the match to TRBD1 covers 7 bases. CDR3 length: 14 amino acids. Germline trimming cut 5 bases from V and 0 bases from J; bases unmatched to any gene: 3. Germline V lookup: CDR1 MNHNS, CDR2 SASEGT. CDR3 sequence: CASSRGQLNTEAFF. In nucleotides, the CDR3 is TGTGCCAGCAGTAGGGGACAGCTGAACACTGAAGCTTTCTTT.

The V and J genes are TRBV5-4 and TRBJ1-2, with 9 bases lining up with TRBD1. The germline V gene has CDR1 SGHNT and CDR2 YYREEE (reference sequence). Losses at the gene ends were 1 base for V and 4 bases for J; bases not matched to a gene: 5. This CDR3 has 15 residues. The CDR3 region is CASSLPGQGTYGYTF. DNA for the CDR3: TGTGCCAGCAGCTTGCCCGGACAGGGGACCTATGGCTACACCTTC.

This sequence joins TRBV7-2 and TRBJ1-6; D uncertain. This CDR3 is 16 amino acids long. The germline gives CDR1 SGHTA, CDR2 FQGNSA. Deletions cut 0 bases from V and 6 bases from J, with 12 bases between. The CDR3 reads CASSLAPRTLNSPLHF. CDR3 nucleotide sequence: TGTGCCAGCAGCTTAGCGCCAAGGACCCTTAATTCACCCCTCCACTTT.

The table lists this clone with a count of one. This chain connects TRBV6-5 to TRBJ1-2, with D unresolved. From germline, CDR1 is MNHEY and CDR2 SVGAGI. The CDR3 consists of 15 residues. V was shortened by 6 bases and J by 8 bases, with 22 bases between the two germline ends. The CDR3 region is CASSPNWPPGRGYTF. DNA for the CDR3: TGTGCCAGCAGCCCCAATTGGCCTCCAGGTAGAGGCTACACCTTC.

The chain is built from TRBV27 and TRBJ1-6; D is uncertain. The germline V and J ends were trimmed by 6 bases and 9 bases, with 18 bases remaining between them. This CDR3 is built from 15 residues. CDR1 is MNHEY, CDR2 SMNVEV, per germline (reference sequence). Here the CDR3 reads CASSPGNIGTSPLHF. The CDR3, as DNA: TGTGCCAGCAGCCCTGGAAATATCGGAACTTCACCCCTCCACTTT.

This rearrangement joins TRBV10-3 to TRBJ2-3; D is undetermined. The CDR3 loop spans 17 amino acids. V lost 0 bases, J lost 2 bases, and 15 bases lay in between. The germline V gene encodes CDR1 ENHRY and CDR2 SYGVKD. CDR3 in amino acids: CAISESAKIKLTDTQYF. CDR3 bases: TGTGCCATCAGTGAGTCGGCTAAAATAAAACTCACAGATACGCAGTATTTT.

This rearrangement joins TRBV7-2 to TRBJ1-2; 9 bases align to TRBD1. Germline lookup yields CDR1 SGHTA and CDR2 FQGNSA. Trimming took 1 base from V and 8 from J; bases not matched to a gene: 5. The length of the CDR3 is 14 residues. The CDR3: CASSLENRGQGYTF. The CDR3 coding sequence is TGTGCCAGCAGCTTAGAGAACAGGGGGCAAGGCTACACCTTC.

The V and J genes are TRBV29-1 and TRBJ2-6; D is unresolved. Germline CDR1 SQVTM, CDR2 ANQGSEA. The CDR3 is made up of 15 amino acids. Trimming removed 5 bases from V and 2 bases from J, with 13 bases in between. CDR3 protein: CSVPDPSPGANVLTF. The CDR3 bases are TGCAGCGTTCCCGATCCTTCGCCTGGGGCCAACGTCCTGACTTTC. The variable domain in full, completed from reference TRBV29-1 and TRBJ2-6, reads SAVISQKPSRDICQRGTSLTIQCQVDSQVTMMFWYRQQPGQSLTLIATANQGSEATYESGFVIDKFPISRPNLTFSTLTVSNMSPEDSSIYLCSVPDPSPGANVLTFGAGSRLTVL.

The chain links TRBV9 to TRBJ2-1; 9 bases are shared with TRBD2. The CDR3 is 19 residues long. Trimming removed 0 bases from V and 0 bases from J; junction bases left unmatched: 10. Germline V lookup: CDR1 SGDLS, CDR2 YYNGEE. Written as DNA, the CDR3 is TGTGCCAGCAGCGTAGCGGATGGCGGGGGGGCCGGCTCCTACAATGAGCAGTTCTTC. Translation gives CASSVADGGGAGSYNEQFF.

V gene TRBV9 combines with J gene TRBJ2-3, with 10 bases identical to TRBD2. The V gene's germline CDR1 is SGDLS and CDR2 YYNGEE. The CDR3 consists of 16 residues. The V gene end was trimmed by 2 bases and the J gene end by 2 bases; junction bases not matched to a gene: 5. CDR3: CASSVDSGGFTDTQYF. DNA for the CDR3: TGTGCCAGCAGCGTCGATAGCGGGGGGTTCACAGATACGCAGTATTTT.